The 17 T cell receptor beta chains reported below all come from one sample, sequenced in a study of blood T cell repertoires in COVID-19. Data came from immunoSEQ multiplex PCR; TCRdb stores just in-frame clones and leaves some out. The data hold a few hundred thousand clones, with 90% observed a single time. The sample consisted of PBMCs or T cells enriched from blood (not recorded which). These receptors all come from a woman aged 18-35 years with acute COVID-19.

CDR3 DNA sequence: TGTGCCAGCAGTTTAAATTACGGAGGCACTGAAGCTTTCTTT. Its translation is CASSLNYGGTEAFF. The chain recombines TRBV28 with TRBJ1-1; D gene unclear. Germline lookup yields CDR1 MDHEN and CDR2 SYDVKM. Trimming pared 2 bases from V and 4 bases from J, leaving 11 bases between. The CDR3 consists of 14 residues.

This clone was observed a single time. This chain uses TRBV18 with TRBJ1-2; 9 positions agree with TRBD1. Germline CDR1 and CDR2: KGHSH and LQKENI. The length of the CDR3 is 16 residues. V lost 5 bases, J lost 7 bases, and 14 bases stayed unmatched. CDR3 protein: CASSGDRAPVTGGYTF. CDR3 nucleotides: TGTGCCAGCTCAGGGGACAGGGCACCTGTCACTGGTGGCTACACCTTC.

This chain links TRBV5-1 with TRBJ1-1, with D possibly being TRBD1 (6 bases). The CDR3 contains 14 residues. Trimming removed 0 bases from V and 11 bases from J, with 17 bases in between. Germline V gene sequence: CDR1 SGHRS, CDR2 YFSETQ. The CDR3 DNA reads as TGCGCCAGCAGCTTGGAGGGCAGGCCCCAGGGGGCTTTCTTT. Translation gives CASSLEGRPQGAFF.

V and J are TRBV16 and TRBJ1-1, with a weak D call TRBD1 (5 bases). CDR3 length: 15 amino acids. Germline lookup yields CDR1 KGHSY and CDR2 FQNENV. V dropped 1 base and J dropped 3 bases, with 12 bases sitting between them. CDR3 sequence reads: CASSQFGGWDTEAFF. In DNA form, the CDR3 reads TGTGCCAGCAGCCAATTCGGGGGATGGGACACTGAAGCTTTCTTT.

The CDR3, as DNA: TGTGCCAGCAGTCCAGGGTTGGACTATGGCTACACCTTC. Protein sequence: CASSPGLDYGYTF. V and J are TRBV6-5 and TRBJ1-2; possible D gene TRBD1, 5 bases. This CDR3 is built from 13 residues. Germline CDR1 is MNHEY and CDR2 is SVGAGI. With 5 bases removed from V and 3 bases from J, the gap between germline ends came to 10 bases.

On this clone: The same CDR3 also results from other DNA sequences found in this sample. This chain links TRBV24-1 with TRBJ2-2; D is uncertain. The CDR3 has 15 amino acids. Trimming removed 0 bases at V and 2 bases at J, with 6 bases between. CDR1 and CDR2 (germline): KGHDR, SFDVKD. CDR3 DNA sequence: TGTGCCACCAGTGATTTGACAGCAAACACCGGGGAGCTGTTTTTT. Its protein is CATSDLTANTGELFF.

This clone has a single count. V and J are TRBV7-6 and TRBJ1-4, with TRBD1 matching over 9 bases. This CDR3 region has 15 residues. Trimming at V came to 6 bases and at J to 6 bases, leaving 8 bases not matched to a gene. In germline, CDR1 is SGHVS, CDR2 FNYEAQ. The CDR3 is CASSQTGGVHEKLFF. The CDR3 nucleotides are TGTGCCAGCAGTCAAACAGGGGGCGTGCATGAAAAACTGTTTTTT.

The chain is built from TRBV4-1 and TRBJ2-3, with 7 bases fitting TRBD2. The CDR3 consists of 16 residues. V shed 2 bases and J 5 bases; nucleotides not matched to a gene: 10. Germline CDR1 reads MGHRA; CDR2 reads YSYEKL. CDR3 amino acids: CASSQLRTSGKDTQYF. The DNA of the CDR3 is TGCGCCAGCAGCCAATTGAGGACTAGTGGAAAAGATACGCAGTATTTT.

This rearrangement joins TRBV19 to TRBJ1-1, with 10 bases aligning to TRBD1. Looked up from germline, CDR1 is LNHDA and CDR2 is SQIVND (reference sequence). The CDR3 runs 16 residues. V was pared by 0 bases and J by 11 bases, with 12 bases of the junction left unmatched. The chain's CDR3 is CASSIDRTGGALWAFF. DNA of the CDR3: TGTGCCAGTAGTATAGATCGGACAGGGGGGGCTCTATGGGCTTTCTTT.

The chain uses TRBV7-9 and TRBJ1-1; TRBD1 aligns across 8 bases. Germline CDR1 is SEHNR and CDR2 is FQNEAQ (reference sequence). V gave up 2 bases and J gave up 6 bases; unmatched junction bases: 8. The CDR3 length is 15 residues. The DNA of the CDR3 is TGTGCCAGCAGCTTACCCCAAGGACAGGGCGCTGAAGCTTTCTTT. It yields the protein CASSLPQGQGAEAFF.

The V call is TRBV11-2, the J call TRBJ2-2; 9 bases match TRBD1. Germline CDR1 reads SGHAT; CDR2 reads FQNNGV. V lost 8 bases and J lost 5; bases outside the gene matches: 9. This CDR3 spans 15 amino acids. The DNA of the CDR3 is TGTGCCAGCGCCGCCGGGGACAGGGTAACCGGGGAGCTGTTTTTT. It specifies CASAAGDRVTGELFF.

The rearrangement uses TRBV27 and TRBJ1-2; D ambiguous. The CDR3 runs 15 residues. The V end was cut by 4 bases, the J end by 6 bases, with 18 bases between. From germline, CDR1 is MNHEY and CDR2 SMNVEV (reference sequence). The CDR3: CASSSGRGPVDGYTF. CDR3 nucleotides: TGTGCCAGCAGTTCCGGACGCGGGCCTGTCGATGGCTACACCTTC.

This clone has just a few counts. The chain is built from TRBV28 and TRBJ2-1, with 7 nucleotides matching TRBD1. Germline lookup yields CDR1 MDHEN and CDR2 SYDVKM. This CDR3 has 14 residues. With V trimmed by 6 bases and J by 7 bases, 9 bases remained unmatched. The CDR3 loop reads CASRLPGQSNEQFF. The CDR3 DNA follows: TGTGCCAGCAGGCTACCGGGACAGTCTAATGAGCAGTTCTTC.

DNA of the CDR3: TGCGCCAGCAGCTTGGATATTACAGGATCCTCTGGAAACACCATATATTTT. Its protein product is CASSLDITGSSGNTIYF. This rearrangement joins TRBV5-1 to TRBJ1-3, with D tentatively TRBD1 (5 bases). The CDR3 totals 17 residues. Trimming pared 0 bases from V and 0 bases from J, leaving 13 bases between. The germline V gene encodes CDR1 SGHRS and CDR2 YFSETQ.

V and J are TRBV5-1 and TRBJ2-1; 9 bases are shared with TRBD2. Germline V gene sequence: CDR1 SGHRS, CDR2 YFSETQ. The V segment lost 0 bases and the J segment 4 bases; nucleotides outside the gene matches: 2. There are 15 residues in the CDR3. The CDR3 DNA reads TGCGCCAGCAGCTTGGAGGCGGGAGGGTACAATGAGCAGTTCTTC. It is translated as CASSLEAGGYNEQFF.

The CDR3 loop reads CASSIPGQHYGYTF. For the CDR3, the DNA is TGTGCCAGTAGTATCCCCGGACAGCACTATGGCTACACCTTC. V and J are TRBV19 and TRBJ1-2, with TRBD1 as a possible D gene (6 bases). V was pared by 3 bases and J by 3 bases, with 11 bases between. This CDR3 contains 14 residues. Germline lookup yields CDR1 LNHDA and CDR2 SQIVND (reference sequence).

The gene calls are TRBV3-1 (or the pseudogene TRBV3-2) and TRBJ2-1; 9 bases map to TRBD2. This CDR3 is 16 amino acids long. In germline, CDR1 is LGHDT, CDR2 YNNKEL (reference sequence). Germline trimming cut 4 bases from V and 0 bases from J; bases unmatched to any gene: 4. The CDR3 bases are TGTGCCAGCAGCCTGTTGACTAGCGGCTCCTACAATGAGCAGTTCTTC. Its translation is CASSLLTSGSYNEQFF.